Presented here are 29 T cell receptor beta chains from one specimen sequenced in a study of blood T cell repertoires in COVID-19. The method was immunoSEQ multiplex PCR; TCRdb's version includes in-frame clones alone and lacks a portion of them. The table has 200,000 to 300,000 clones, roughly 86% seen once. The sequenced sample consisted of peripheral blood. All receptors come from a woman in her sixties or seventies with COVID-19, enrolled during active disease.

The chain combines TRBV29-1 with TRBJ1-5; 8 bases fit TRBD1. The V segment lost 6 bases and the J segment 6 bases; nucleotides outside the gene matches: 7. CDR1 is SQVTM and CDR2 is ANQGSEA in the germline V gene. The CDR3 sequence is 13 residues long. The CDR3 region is CSVADRGGQPQHF. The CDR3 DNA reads TGCAGCGTGGCTGACAGGGGAGGTCAGCCCCAGCATTTT. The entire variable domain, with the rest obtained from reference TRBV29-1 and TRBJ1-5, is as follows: SAVISQKPSRDICQRGTSLTIQCQVDSQVTMMFWYRQQPGQSLTLIATANQGSEATYESGFVIDKFPISRPNLTFSTLTVSNMSPEDSSIYLCSVADRGGQPQHFGDGTRLSIL.

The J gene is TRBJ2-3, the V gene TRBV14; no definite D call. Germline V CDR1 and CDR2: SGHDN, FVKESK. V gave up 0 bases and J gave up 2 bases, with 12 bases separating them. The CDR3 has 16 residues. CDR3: CASSQEGVTNTDTQYF. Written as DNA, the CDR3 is TGTGCCAGCAGCCAAGAGGGCGTCACAAACACAGATACGCAGTATTTT.

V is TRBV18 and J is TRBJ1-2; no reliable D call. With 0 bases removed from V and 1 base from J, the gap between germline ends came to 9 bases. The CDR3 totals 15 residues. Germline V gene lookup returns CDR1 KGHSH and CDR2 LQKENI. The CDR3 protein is CASSPPRPVNYGYTF. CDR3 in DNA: TGTGCCAGCTCACCACCGAGGCCCGTTAACTATGGCTACACCTTC.

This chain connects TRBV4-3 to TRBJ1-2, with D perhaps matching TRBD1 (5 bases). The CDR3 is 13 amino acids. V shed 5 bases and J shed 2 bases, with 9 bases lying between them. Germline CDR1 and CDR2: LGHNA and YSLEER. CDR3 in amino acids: CASSSTGNYGYTF. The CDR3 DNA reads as TGCGCCAGCAGCAGCACAGGAAACTATGGCTACACCTTC.

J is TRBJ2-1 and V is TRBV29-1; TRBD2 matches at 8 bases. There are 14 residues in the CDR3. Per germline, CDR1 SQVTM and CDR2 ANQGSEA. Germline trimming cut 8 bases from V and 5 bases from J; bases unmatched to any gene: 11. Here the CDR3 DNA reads TGCAGCATAAACAAACTAGCGGCAAACAATGAGCAGTTCTTC. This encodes CSINKLAANNEQFF.

For the CDR3, the DNA is TGTGCCAGCAGCTTAGCTTTTCAGGGTGGTTCACCCCTCCACTTT. The encoded protein is CASSLAFQGGSPLHF. The V and J genes are TRBV7-2 and TRBJ1-6; possibly TRBD1 for D (5 bases). The germline CDR1 and CDR2 sequences are SGHTA and FQGNSA. The ends were cut back, 0 bases at V and 9 bases at J, with 12 bases in the middle. This CDR3 is 15 amino acids long.

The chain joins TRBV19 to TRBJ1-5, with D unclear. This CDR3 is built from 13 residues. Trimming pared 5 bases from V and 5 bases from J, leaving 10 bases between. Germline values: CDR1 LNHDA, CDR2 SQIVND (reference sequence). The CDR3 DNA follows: TGTGCCAGTAGTTTAAGGGAGGATCAGCCCCAGCATTTT. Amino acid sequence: CASSLREDQPQHF.

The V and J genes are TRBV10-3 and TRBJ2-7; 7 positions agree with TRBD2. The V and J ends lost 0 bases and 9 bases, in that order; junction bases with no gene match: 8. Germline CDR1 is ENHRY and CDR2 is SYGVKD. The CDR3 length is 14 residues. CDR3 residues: CAISESLAGGRQYF. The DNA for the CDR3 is TGTGCCATCAGTGAGTCTTTAGCGGGCGGTAGGCAGTACTTC.

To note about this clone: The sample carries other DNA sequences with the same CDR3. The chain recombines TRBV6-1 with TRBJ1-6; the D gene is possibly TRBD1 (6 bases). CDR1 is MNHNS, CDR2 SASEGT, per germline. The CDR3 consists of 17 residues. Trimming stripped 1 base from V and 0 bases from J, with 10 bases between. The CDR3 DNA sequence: TGTGCCAGCAGTGAAGTAACAGGGAGCTCCTATAATTCACCCCTCCACTTT. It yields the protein CASSEVTGSSYNSPLHF.

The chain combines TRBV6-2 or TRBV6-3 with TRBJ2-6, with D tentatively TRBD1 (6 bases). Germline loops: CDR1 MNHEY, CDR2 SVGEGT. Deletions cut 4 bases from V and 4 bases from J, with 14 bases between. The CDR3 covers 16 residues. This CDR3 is CASSSAGVGGANVLTF. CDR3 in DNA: TGTGCCAGCAGTTCTGCAGGGGTAGGAGGGGCCAACGTCCTGACTTTC.

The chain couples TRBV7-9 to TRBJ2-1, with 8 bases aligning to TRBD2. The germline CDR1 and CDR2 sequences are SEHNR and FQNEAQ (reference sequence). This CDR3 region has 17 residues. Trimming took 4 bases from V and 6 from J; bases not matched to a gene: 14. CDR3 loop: CASSSREAGTSSNEQFF. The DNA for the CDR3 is TGTGCCAGCAGCTCTAGAGAAGCCGGGACTAGTTCCAATGAGCAGTTCTTC.

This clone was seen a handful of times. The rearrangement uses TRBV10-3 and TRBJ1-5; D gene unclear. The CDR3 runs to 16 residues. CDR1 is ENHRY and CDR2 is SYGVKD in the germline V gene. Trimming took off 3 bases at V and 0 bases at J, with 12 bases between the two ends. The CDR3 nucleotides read TGTGCCATCAGTGAAGGCCAGGATTATAGCAATCAGCCCCAGCATTTT. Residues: CAISEGQDYSNQPQHF.

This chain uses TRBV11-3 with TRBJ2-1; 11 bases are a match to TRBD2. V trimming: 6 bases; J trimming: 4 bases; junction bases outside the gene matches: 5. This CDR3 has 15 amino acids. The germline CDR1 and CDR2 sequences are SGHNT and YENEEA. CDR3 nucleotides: TGTGCCAGCAGTCGAAGACTAGCGGGATACAATGAGCAGTTCTTC. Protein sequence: CASSRRLAGYNEQFF.

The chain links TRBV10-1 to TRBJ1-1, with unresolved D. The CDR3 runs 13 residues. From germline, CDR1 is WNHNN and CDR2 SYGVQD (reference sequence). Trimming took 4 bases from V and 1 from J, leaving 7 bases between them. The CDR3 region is CASSVSPNTEAFF. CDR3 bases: TGCGCCAGCAGTGTATCCCCGAACACTGAAGCTTTCTTT.

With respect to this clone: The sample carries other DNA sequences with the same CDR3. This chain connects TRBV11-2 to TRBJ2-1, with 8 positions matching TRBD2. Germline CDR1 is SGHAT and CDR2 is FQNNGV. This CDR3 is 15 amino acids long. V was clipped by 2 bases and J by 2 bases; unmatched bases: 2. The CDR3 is CASSLLAGPYNEQFF. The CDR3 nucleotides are TGTGCCAGCAGCTTACTAGCGGGCCCCTACAATGAGCAGTTCTTC.

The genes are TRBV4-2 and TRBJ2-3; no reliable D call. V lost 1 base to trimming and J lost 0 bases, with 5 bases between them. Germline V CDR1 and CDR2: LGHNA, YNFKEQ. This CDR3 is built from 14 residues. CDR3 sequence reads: CASSQVRSTDTQYF. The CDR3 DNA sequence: TGTGCCAGCAGCCAAGTACGGAGCACAGATACGCAGTATTTT.

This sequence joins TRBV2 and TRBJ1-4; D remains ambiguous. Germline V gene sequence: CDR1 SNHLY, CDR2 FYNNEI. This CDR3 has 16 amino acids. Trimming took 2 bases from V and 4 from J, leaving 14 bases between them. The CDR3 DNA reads TGTGCCAGCAGTGAACCGCTGGAGGGTAGTAATGAAAAACTGTTTTTT. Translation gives CASSEPLEGSNEKLFF.

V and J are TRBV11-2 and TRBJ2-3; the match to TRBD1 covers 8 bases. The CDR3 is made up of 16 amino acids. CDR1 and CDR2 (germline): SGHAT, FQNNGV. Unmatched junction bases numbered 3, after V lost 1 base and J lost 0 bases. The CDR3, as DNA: TGTGCCAGCAGCTTAGTGGGACAGGAGAGCACAGATACGCAGTATTTT. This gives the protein CASSLVGQESTDTQYF.

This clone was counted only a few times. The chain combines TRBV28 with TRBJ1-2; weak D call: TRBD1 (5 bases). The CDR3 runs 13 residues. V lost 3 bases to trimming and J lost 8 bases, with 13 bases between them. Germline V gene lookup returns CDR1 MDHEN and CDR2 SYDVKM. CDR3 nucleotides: TGTGCCAGCAGTTTCCAGGGCGCGTTCGGCTACACCTTC. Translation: CASSFQGAFGYTF.

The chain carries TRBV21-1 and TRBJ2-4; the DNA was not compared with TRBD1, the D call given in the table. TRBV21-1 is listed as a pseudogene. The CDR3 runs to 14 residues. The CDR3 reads CASGPRDRENIQYF. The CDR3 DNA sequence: TGTGCCAGCGGCCCCCGGGACAGGGAGAACATTCAGTACTTC.

The CDR3 DNA reads TGTGCCAGTAGTTCGGGGACAGGGACGAACACTGAAGCTTTCTTT. Residues: CASSSGTGTNTEAFF. The chain links TRBV19 to TRBJ1-1, with 9 bases lining up with TRBD1. This CDR3 has 15 residues. V trimming: 5 bases; J trimming: 1 base; junction bases outside the gene matches: 5. The germline V gene encodes CDR1 LNHDA and CDR2 SQIVND (reference sequence).

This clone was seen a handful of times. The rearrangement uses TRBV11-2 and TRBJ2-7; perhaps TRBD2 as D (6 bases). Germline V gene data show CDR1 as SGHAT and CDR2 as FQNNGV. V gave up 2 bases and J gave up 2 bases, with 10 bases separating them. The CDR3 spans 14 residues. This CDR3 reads CASSLTSSTYEQYF. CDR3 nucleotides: TGTGCCAGCAGCTTAACTAGCTCGACCTACGAGCAGTACTTC.

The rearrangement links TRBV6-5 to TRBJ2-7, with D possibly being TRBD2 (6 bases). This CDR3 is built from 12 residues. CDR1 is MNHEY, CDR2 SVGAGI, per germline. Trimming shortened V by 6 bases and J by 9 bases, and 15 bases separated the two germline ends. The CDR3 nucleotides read TGTGCCAGCAGCCGCACCGGGAGTACGCAGTACTTC. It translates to CASSRTGSTQYF.

CDR3 loop: CASSLVGTGGPNTEAFF. CDR3 nucleotide sequence: TGTGCCAGCAGTTTAGTAGGGACAGGGGGCCCGAACACTGAAGCTTTCTTT. V gene TRBV28 combines with J gene TRBJ1-1; 12 nucleotides line up with TRBD1. The ends lost 2 bases at V and 1 base at J; junction bases unmatched: 5. The germline CDR1 and CDR2 sequences are MDHEN and SYDVKM. The CDR3 is 17 amino acids.

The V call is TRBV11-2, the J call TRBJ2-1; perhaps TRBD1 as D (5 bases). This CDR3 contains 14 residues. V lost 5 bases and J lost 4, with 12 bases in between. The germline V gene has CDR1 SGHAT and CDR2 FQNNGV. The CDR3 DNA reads TGTGCCAGCAGCCACTTTCAGGGATACAATGAGCAGTTCTTC. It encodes CASSHFQGYNEQFF.

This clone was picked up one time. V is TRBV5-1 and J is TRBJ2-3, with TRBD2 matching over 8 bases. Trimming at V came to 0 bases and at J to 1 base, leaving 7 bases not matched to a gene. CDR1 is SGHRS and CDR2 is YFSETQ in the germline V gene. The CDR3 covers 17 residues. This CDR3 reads CASSLGAGASRTDTQYF. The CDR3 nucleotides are TGCGCCAGCAGCTTGGGAGCGGGAGCGTCTCGCACAGATACGCAGTATTTT.

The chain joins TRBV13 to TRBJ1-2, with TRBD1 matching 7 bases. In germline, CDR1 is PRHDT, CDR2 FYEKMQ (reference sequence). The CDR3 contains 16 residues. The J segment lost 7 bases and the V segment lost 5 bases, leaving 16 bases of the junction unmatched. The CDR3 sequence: CASSRKVTGMTGGYTF. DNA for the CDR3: TGTGCCAGCAGCAGGAAGGTGACAGGGATGACGGGTGGCTACACCTTC.

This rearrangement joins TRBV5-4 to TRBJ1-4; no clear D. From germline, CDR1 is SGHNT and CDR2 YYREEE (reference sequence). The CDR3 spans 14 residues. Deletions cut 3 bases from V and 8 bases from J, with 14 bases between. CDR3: CASSSGGPGEKLFF. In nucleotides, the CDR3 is TGTGCCAGCAGCTCCGGAGGGCCCGGGGAAAAACTGTTTTTT.

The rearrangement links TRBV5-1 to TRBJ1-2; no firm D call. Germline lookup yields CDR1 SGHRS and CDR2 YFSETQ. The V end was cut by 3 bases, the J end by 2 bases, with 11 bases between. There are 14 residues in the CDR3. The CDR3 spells CASSSGRGNYGYTF. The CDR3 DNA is TGCGCCAGCAGCTCTGGCCGCGGCAACTATGGCTACACCTTC.